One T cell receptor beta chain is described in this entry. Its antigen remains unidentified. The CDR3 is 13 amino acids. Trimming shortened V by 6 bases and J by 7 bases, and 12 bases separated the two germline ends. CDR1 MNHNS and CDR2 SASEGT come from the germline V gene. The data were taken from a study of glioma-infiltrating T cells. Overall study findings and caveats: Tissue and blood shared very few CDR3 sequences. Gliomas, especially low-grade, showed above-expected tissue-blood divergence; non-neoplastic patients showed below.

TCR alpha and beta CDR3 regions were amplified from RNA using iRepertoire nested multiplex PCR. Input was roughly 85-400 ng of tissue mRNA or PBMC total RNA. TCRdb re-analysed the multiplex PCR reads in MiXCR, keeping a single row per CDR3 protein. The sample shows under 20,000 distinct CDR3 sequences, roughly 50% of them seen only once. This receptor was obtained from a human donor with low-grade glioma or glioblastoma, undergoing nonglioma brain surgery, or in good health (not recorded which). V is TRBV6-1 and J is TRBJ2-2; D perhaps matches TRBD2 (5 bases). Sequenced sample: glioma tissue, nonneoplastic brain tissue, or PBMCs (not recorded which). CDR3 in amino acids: CASRPGGGGELFF. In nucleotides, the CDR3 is TGTGCCAGCAGACCCGGAGGTGGCGGGGAGCTGTTTTTT.